This T cell receptor beta chain was obtained from a study of early T cells in non-severe SARS-CoV-2 infection. Study background: Sequenced bulk RNA came from whole blood that was unsorted, and chains were unpaired. Overall study findings and caveats: Lookups in VDJdb leaned toward anti-spike CD8 responses and missed private and CD4 specificities.

Individual cDNA molecules carried attached unique molecular identifiers. TCRdb re-derived calls from the 5' RACE reads in MiXCR, one entry per CDR3 protein. This sample carries tens of thousands of distinct CDR3 sequences, 12% of them seen once, and the ten largest clones take roughly 1.7%. The CDR3 contains 16 residues. Germline assignment: CDR1 SEHNR and CDR2 FQNEAQ (reference sequence). With 5 bases clipped from V and 8 bases from J, the junction kept 16 bases outside the gene matches. Notes on this clonotype: What it recognizes is unknown.

The rearrangement joins TRBV7-9 to TRBJ1-2; 8 bases are a match to TRBD1. The receptor's source is an adult who was a healthcare worker with PCR-confirmed SARS-CoV-2 infection or an uninfected control (not recorded which). Sequencing was carried out using whole blood. The CDR3 coding sequence is TGTGCCAGCAGCCCCCCCTGGGCAGGGGGCGGAGGAGGCTACACCTTC. It yields the protein CASSPPWAGGGGGYTF.